These T cell receptor beta chains were read from a single sample in a study of shared clonotypes between healthy human individuals. Method: immunoSEQ multiplex PCR; TCRdb's copy keeps in-frame clones and lacks some. Altogether approximately 1.1 million clones are present, about four fifths being singletons, with the ten largest covering 0.4% to 0.55%. Sequenced: memory CD4+ T cells from PBMCs. These receptors were obtained from a man younger than 30 in good health. Some clones in this sample may be carry-over from other donors' samples. Both conserved end residues are part of each CDR3. The D gene is left open where the match is weak. Part of the rows lack a size; the others show once, few, many or a class for expanded clones.

J: TRBJ1-5
size: few
V: TRBV19
D: -
CDR3: CASSIDNQPQHF
DNA: TGTGCCAGTAGTATAGATAATCAGCCCCAGCATTTT

J: TRBJ1-2
size: many
V: TRBV27
D: -
CDR3: CASSLWGGYGYTF
DNA: TGTGCCAGCAGTTTATGGGGGGGCTATGGCTACACCTTC

J: TRBJ1-3
size: -
V: TRBV18
D: -
CDR3: CASSLGITRTGNTIYF
DNA: TGTGCCAGCTCACTGGGGATAACCAGGACGGGAAACACCATATATTTT

J: TRBJ1-1
size: -
V: TRBV2
D: -
CDR3: CASRGVHTEAFF
DNA: TGTGCCAGCAGGGGAGTGCACACTGAAGCTTTCTTT

J: TRBJ2-3
size: -
V: TRBV18
D: -
CDR3: CASSPGVPGFNTQYF
DNA: TGTGCCAGCTCACCAGGGGTCCCGGGTTTTAATACGCAGTATTTT

J: TRBJ1-4
size: -
V: TRBV14
D: -
CDR3: CASSRAHGTGEKLFF
DNA: TGTGCCAGCAGTCGTGCGCATGGTACGGGTGAAAAACTGTTTTTT

J: TRBJ2-2
size: -
V: TRBV5-1
D: TRBD2
CDR3: CASSFLLAGGGTGELFF
DNA: TGCGCCAGCAGCTTCCTACTAGCGGGAGGAGGCACCGGGGAGCTGTTTTTT

J: TRBJ2-1
size: -
V: TRBV5-1
D: TRBD2
CDR3: CASRSREVVEQFF
DNA: TGCGCCAGCCGTTCTCGGGAGGTGGTTGAGCAGTTCTTC

J: TRBJ2-7
size: -
V: TRBV5-4
D: TRBD2
CDR3: CASSSGTSGRMGQYF
DNA: TGTGCCAGCAGCTCAGGCACTAGCGGGAGGATGGGGCAGTACTTC

J: TRBJ1-5
size: -
V: TRBV9
D: -
CDR3: CASSTHSGPQHF
DNA: TGTGCCAGCAGCACCCATTCAGGGCCCCAGCATTTT

J: TRBJ1-2
size: -
V: TRBV4-1
D: -
CDR3: CASSQVTGPRGYTF
DNA: TGCGCCAGCAGCCAAGTTACGGGACCTAGGGGCTACACCTTC

J: TRBJ2-7
size: -
V: TRBV7-9
D: -
CDR3: CASSPPGDEQYF
DNA: TGTGCCAGCAGCCCCCCAGGCGACGAGCAGTACTTC

J: TRBJ2-7
size: once
V: TRBV7-2
D: TRBD1
CDR3: CASSLGGSGGGYEQYF
DNA: TGTGCCAGCAGCTTAGGGGGCTCAGGGGGCGGCTACGAGCAGTACTTC

J: TRBJ2-1
size: -
V: TRBV7-3
D: -
CDR3: CASSLTGAGNNEQFF
DNA: TGTGCCAGCAGCTTAACCGGAGCTGGGAACAATGAGCAGTTCTTC

J: TRBJ1-1
size: -
V: TRBV7-2
D: -
CDR3: CASSLEGNTEAFF
DNA: TGTGCCAGCAGCTTAGAGGGGAACACTGAAGCTTTCTTT